A selection of T cell receptor beta chains follows, all from one sample in a study of T and B cells in COVID-19 patients. TCRdb used MiXCR to reprocess the multiplex PCR reads, holding one entry per CDR3 protein. The sample includes around 8,400 distinct CDR3 sequences, about 28% of them seen just once. The sample was blood. Receptors were obtained from a human donor who had recovered from COVID-19. Each CDR3 is given without its conserved first and last residue. The D gene is left open where the match is weak.

v_call: TRBV29-1; j_call: TRBJ2-2; d_call: TRBD1; cdr3_aa: SGTGTGDTGELF
v_call: TRBV6-1; j_call: TRBJ2-3; d_call: TRBD2; cdr3_aa: ASINPLAGGLSTDTQY
v_call: TRBV5-1; j_call: TRBJ2-2; d_call: NA; cdr3_aa: ASSRRSRGSGELF
v_call: TRBV5-1; j_call: TRBJ2-3; d_call: TRBD2; cdr3_aa: ASSLEVGGRTDTQY
v_call: TRBV6-5; j_call: TRBJ2-5; d_call: TRBD2; cdr3_aa: ASSYGAGGHQETQY
v_call: TRBV15; j_call: TRBJ1-2; d_call: NA; cdr3_aa: ATSRDLGRDGYT
v_call: TRBV19; j_call: TRBJ1-2; d_call: NA; cdr3_aa: ASSIVSQPVGYGYT
v_call: TRBV12-5; j_call: TRBJ2-3; d_call: NA; cdr3_aa: ASGLGTAHTDTQY
v_call: TRBV20-1; j_call: TRBJ2-1; d_call: NA; cdr3_aa: SAGTGGVNEQF
v_call: TRBV7-9; j_call: TRBJ1-1; d_call: NA; cdr3_aa: ASSLGGFDEAF
v_call: TRBV7-9; j_call: TRBJ2-3; d_call: NA; cdr3_aa: ASSSYRVSTDTQY
v_call: TRBV6-5; j_call: TRBJ1-1; d_call: TRBD1; cdr3_aa: ASSLDRARTEAF
v_call: TRBV11-1; j_call: TRBJ1-2; d_call: NA; cdr3_aa: ASSSEGVGYGYT
v_call: TRBV19; j_call: TRBJ1-2; d_call: TRBD1; cdr3_aa: ASSVQGNYGYT
v_call: TRBV5-6; j_call: TRBJ1-1; d_call: NA; cdr3_aa: ASSLGDTEAF
v_call: TRBV27; j_call: TRBJ1-5; d_call: NA; cdr3_aa: ASSLGGYNQPQH
v_call: TRBV29-1; j_call: TRBJ2-3; d_call: TRBD2; cdr3_aa: SVVATSGGHLSTDTQY
v_call: TRBV13; j_call: TRBJ1-6; d_call: NA; cdr3_aa: ASSLVGGPHNSPLH
v_call: TRBV10-3; j_call: TRBJ2-3; d_call: TRBD2; cdr3_aa: AIMGLASPDTQY
v_call: TRBV6-1; j_call: TRBJ1-5; d_call: NA; cdr3_aa: ASSDYRSQPQH
v_call: TRBV18; j_call: TRBJ1-6; d_call: NA; cdr3_aa: ASSRLTRGSNSPLH
v_call: TRBV6-6; j_call: TRBJ1-4; d_call: NA; cdr3_aa: ASSSTENEKLF